This T cell receptor (beta chain) was captured in a study of beta chain features in type 1 diabetes. The overall study: Healthy donors resembled patients in age, gender and cell yields.

General observations from the study: TCRB CDR3s were moderately but significantly shorter in Type 1 diabetes patients in all four CD4+ subsets. Insertion counts at VDJ junctions were lower in type 1 diabetes patients, who also showed more deletions there.

Sequenced material consisted of expressed TCRB transcripts (all of the isolated RNA was reverse transcribed). Clones were read by immunoSEQ multiplex PCR, and TCRdb kept only the in-frame ones, dropping some. The repertoire holds hundreds of thousands of clones, about 13% seen once, with roughly 0.018% in the top ten. This clone was detected only a few times. Its antigen is not identified. This clonotype was sampled from a man aged 25-45 years with type 1 diabetes. Sample: naive CD4+ T cells from blood.

The CDR3 DNA reads TGTGCCAGCTCCAAAGGACAGTTTTCCTACGAGCAGTACTTC. This codes for CASSKGQFSYEQYF. The V and J genes are TRBV18 and TRBJ2-7, with D possibly TRBD1 on 6 matching bases. The germline V gene has CDR1 KGHSH and CDR2 LQKENI. V was shortened by 6 bases and J by 1 base, with 13 bases between the two germline ends. The CDR3 has 14 residues.